These 26 T cell receptor beta chains originate from one sample sequenced in a study of read filtering for tumor transcriptome and immune sequencing. From 300 to 400 ng of RNA, a library with molecular barcoded alpha/delta and beta/gamma adaptors was made. TCRdb reprocessed the reads via MiXCR and lists one record per CDR3 protein. The data contain 12,000 to 15,000 distinct CDR3 sequences, 20% of them singletons. The specimen was a population of CD138-negative cells sorted from bone marrow. The receptors here all came from a donor at least 40 years old with multiple myeloma.

This clonotype was seen repeatedly, ten times or more. The gene calls are TRBV5-1 and TRBJ2-2; D possibly corresponds to TRBD2 (5 bases). The CDR3 is 12 residues long. V lost 6 bases, J lost 5 bases, and 8 bases lay in between. Germline V lookup: CDR1 SGHRS, CDR2 YFSETQ. CDR3 sequence reads: CASTRDTGELFF. CDR3 nucleotide sequence: TGCGCCAGCACGAGGGATACCGGGGAGCTGTTTTTT.

This clonotype has at least ten counts. The V call is TRBV3-1, the J call TRBJ2-1, with 8 nucleotides matching TRBD2. The CDR3 runs 17 residues. Losses at the gene ends were 5 bases for V and 2 bases for J; bases not matched to a gene: 11. Looked up from germline, CDR1 is LGHDT and CDR2 is YNNKEL (reference sequence). CDR3 coding DNA: TGTGCCAGCAGCTCCACCAGCGGGAGAATCCCCTACAATGAGCAGTTCTTC. This translates into CASSSTSGRIPYNEQFF.

This clonotype was picked up one time. The junction differs from germline at one of its ends, possibly a read error. The rearrangement links TRBV6-5 to TRBJ2-6; 8 nucleotides align to TRBD1. Germline CDR1 reads MNHEY; CDR2 reads SVGAGI. The CDR3 loop spans 18 amino acids. CDR3 DNA sequence: TGTGCCAGCAGGTTCAGGGGGCAAGAGGTAACTGGGGCCAACGTCCTGCCTTTC. The encoded protein is CASRFRGQEVTGANVLPF.

This clonotype was seen repeatedly, ten times or more. The V call is TRBV29-1, the J call TRBJ2-1, with 7 bases that match TRBD1. V lost 2 bases to trimming and J lost 1 base; unmatched junction nucleotides: 8. There are 16 residues in the CDR3. Germline loops: CDR1 SQVTM, CDR2 ANQGSEA. The CDR3 coding sequence is TGCAGCGTTGAATCCCAGGACAGGCGGTCCTACAATGAGCAGTTCTTC. Amino acid sequence: CSVESQDRRSYNEQFF.

This clonotype was seen many times. Lacking the conserved final phenylalanine or tryptophan, this CDR3 likely reflects a read error. It is unclear where the CDR3 begins or ends on the DNA, so no DNA is shown, and the CDR3 is as TCRdb lists it. CDR3 loop: CSASPGARRTAD. The rearrangement joins TRBV20-1 to TRBJ2-3; the listed D gene, TRBD1, was not tested against the DNA. Inclusive of both ends, the CDR3 amounts to 12 amino acids. Per the germline V gene, CDR1 is DFQATT and CDR2 is SNEGSKA (reference sequence).

Ten or more counts support this clonotype. V is TRBV7-9 and J is TRBJ2-3; either TRBD1 or TRBD2 may fit D (5 bases each). The CDR3 is made up of 15 amino acids. Trimming cost V 7 bases and J 2 bases, with 16 bases left between them. The germline CDR1 and CDR2 sequences are SEHNR and FQNEAQ (reference sequence). The CDR3: CASIPTEGPTDTQYF. In nucleotides, the CDR3 is TGTGCCAGCATCCCCACTGAGGGGCCCACAGATACGCAGTATTTT. The full variable domain, its missing parts supplied by reference TRBV7-9 and TRBJ2-3, is DTGVSQNPRHKITKRGQNVTFRCDPISEHNRLYWYRQTLGQGPEFLTYFQNEAQLEKSRLLSDRFSAERPKGSFSTLEIQRTEQGDSAMYLCASIPTEGPTDTQYFGPGTRLTVL.

This chain joins TRBV24-1 and TRBJ2-3; D is unclear. This CDR3 spans 11 amino acids. Germline V lookup: CDR1 KGHDR, CDR2 SFDVKD. V shed 3 bases and J shed 6 bases, with 3 bases lying between them. The CDR3 here is CATSDVDTQYF. The CDR3 DNA is TGTGCCACCAGTGATGTGGATACGCAGTATTTT.

This clonotype was observed a few times. This chain connects TRBV19 to TRBJ2-3; unclear D gene. Trimming pared 6 bases from V and 6 bases from J, leaving 13 bases between. The CDR3 has 13 residues. Germline CDR1 reads LNHDA; CDR2 reads SQIVND (reference sequence). CDR3 coding DNA: TGTGCCAGTAGGAGAGACCAGGTTGATACGCAGTATTTT. As protein: CASRRDQVDTQYF.

The rearrangement links TRBV7-2 to TRBJ2-7, with TRBD1 matching 8 bases. The CDR3 loop spans 15 amino acids. Trimming at V came to 5 bases and at J to 0 bases, leaving 6 bases not matched to a gene. The germline V gene encodes CDR1 SGHTA and CDR2 FQGNSA. CDR3 sequence: CASSRDRGSSYEQYF. CDR3 bases: TGTGCCAGCAGCCGAGACAGGGGAAGCTCCTACGAGCAGTACTTC.

The V and J genes are TRBV7-2 and TRBJ1-5, with 8 bases that match TRBD1. With 7 bases clipped from V and 5 bases from J, the junction kept 13 bases outside the gene matches. The CDR3 is 16 residues long. Germline CDR1 and CDR2: SGHTA and FQGNSA. CDR3: CASNEQGEKVYQPQHF. The CDR3, as DNA: TGTGCCAGCAACGAACAGGGGGAGAAGGTTTATCAGCCCCAGCATTTT.

The sample holds a few counts of this clonotype. CDR3 sequence: CASSVEATQETQYF. The CDR3 coding sequence is TGTGCCAGCAGCGTAGAGGCTACTCAAGAGACCCAGTACTTC. The V call is TRBV9, the J call TRBJ2-5, with unresolved D. Trimming left V 0 bases short and J 2 bases short, with 8 bases between. Per germline, CDR1 SGDLS and CDR2 YYNGEE. CDR3 length equals 14 residues.

This clonotype was counted at least ten times. This chain connects TRBV25-1 to TRBJ2-1, with 9 nucleotides matching TRBD2. The CDR3 contains 14 residues. J was trimmed by 7 bases and V by 1 base; bases with no gene match: 2. The V gene's germline CDR1 is MGHDK and CDR2 SYGVNS. This CDR3 reads CASSELAGGNEQFF. CDR3 sequence (DNA): TGTGCCAGCAGTGAATTGGCGGGGGGGAATGAGCAGTTCTTC. Using reference TRBV25-1 and TRBJ2-1 for the parts outside the CDR3, the full variable domain is EADIYQTPRYLVIGTGKKITLECSQTMGHDKMYWYQQDPGMELHLIHYSYGVNSTEKGDLSSESTVSRIRTEHFPLTLESARPSHTSQYLCASSELAGGNEQFFGPGTRLTVL.

This clonotype was picked up many times. V is TRBV20-1 and J is TRBJ2-1, with TRBD2 identical over 13 bases. Unmatched junction bases numbered 5, after V lost 5 bases and J lost 4 bases. This CDR3 region has 15 residues. Germline V gene data show CDR1 as DFQATT and CDR2 as SNEGSKA (reference sequence). Here the CDR3 reads CSASKGLAGYNEQFF. The CDR3 DNA follows: TGCAGTGCTTCGAAGGGACTAGCGGGGTACAATGAGCAGTTCTTC.

This clonotype was seen at least ten times. CDR3: CASSPQRQVSYNEQFF. The CDR3 DNA follows: TGTGCCAGCTCACCACAACGACAGGTCTCCTACAATGAGCAGTTCTTC. The gene calls are TRBV18 and TRBJ2-1, with D possibly TRBD1 on 6 matching bases. Per germline, CDR1 KGHSH and CDR2 LQKENI. The CDR3 covers 16 residues. Trimming removed 1 base from V and 0 bases from J, with 10 bases in between.

This clonotype was seen once. This may stem from a read error, because a much larger clone lies one nucleotide away. In DNA, the CDR3 is TGTGCCAGTAGGCGGGGGACCTCTAACTATGACTACACCTTC. Residues: CASRRGTSNYDYTF. This chain uses TRBV19 with TRBJ1-2, with D possibly being TRBD1 (5 bases). There are 14 residues in the CDR3. Germline V gives CDR1 LNHDA, CDR2 SQIVND (reference sequence).

This clonotype was recorded a few times. The chain couples TRBV6-5 to TRBJ1-5; D remains unclear. Trimming pared 1 base from V and 5 bases from J, leaving 6 bases between. There are 13 residues in the CDR3. Germline values: CDR1 MNHEY, CDR2 SVGAGI. CDR3 amino acids: CASSYLLDQPQHF. The CDR3 coding sequence is TGTGCCAGCAGTTACTTGCTCGATCAGCCCCAGCATTTT.

The table lists this clonotype with a few counts. The chain recombines TRBV29-1 with TRBJ1-5, with TRBD1 as a possible D gene (5 bases). V gave up 4 bases and J gave up 2 bases, with 9 bases separating them. The germline gives CDR1 SQVTM, CDR2 ANQGSEA. The CDR3 contains 13 residues. This chain's CDR3 is CSVAGVGNQPQHF. The CDR3 DNA follows: TGCAGCGTTGCGGGGGTGGGCAATCAGCCCCAGCATTTT.

This clonotype has more than one count but fewer than ten. This chain uses TRBV6-5 with TRBJ2-3; 11 nucleotides agree with TRBD2. The CDR3 runs to 15 residues. Trimming removed 6 bases from V and 2 bases from J; junction bases left unmatched: 4. Germline lookup yields CDR1 MNHEY and CDR2 SVGAGI. The CDR3 DNA sequence: TGTGCCAGCAGATTGGGACTAGCGGACACAGATACGCAGTATTTT. Translation gives CASRLGLADTDTQYF.

This clonotype was seen ten or more times. This chain joins TRBV3-1 and TRBJ2-4, with a tentative D call TRBD1 (6 bases). Germline values: CDR1 LGHDT, CDR2 YNNKEL (reference sequence). The V end was cut by 0 bases, the J end by 3 bases, with 18 bases between. The CDR3 spans 18 residues. The chain's CDR3 is CASSQDPQGMDGKNIQYF. CDR3 sequence (DNA): TGTGCCAGCAGCCAAGATCCCCAGGGGATGGATGGCAAAAACATTCAGTACTTC.

This clonotype was counted at least ten times. This chain connects TRBV3-1 to TRBJ1-1; D is undetermined. Trimming cost V 6 bases and J 0 bases, with 8 bases left between them. The CDR3 totals 13 residues. Looked up from germline, CDR1 is LGHDT and CDR2 is YNNKEL (reference sequence). The CDR3 here is CASSPSMNTEAFF. The DNA of the CDR3 is TGTGCCAGCAGTCCGTCCATGAACACTGAAGCTTTCTTT.

This clonotype has at least ten counts. The chain uses TRBV12-3 or TRBV12-4 and TRBJ1-5; 9 bases are shared with TRBD1. CDR3 length: 15 residues. V trimming: 4 bases; J trimming: 2 bases; junction bases outside the gene matches: 3. The CDR3 sequence: CASSSWTGGNQPQHF. DNA for the CDR3: TGTGCCAGCAGTTCATGGACAGGGGGCAATCAGCCCCAGCATTTT.

As regards this clonotype: A clone one base away is much larger, so this may be a read error. This chain links TRBV29-1 with TRBJ1-1, with no clear D. The CDR3 runs 13 residues. Germline V CDR1 and CDR2: SQVTM, ANQGSEA. CDR3 sequence reads: CGVEDQRYTEAFF. The CDR3 DNA is TGCGGCGTTGAAGACCAGAGATACACTGAAGCTTTCTTT.

In regard to this clonotype: A much larger clone sits a single nucleotide away, making a read error possible. The rearrangement joins TRBV29-1 to TRBJ1-1; the D gene is possibly TRBD1 (5 bases). Trimming removed 4 bases from V and 4 bases from J, with 19 bases in between. The V gene's germline CDR1 is SQVTM and CDR2 ANQGSEA. This CDR3 is 15 amino acids long. CDR3 amino acids: CSVGSGWGMSTEAFF. The CDR3 nucleotides read TGCAGCGTTGGATCAGGGTGGGGGATGAGCACTGAAGCTTTCTTT.

Many counts were recorded for this clonotype. The chain recombines TRBV20-1 with TRBJ2-5; 7 nucleotides line up with TRBD1. V was pared by 2 bases and J by 2 bases, with 2 bases of the junction left unmatched. From germline, CDR1 is DFQATT and CDR2 SNEGSKA (reference sequence). There are 13 residues in the CDR3. CDR3 region: CSARMGQQETQYF. As DNA, the CDR3 is TGCAGTGCTAGAATGGGACAGCAAGAGACCCAGTACTTC.

The CDR3: CASSQEGTKLYEQYF. CDR3 DNA sequence: TGCGCCAGCAGCCAAGAAGGGACCAAACTATACGAGCAGTACTTC. This chain links TRBV4-3 with TRBJ2-7; either TRBD1 or TRBD2 may supply D (5 bases each). The CDR3 contains 15 residues. Germline V gene sequence: CDR1 LGHNA, CDR2 YSLEER. The V and J ends lost 0 bases and 4 bases respectively, with 13 bases between them.

This clonotype was counted at least ten times. J is TRBJ2-2 and V is TRBV20-1; 9 nucleotides agree with TRBD2. The V gene's germline CDR1 is DFQATT and CDR2 SNEGSKA (reference sequence). The trim removed 3 bases at V and 0 bases at J, leaving 2 bases unmatched. The CDR3 runs 15 residues. For the CDR3, the DNA is TGCAGTGCTAGTGGCGGGAGGGCGAACACCGGGGAGCTGTTTTTT. This gives the protein CSASGGRANTGELFF.